This TCR beta chain was sequenced during a study of T cell changes during pregnancy in multiple sclerosis. Sequencing used immunoSEQ multiplex PCR; TCRdb keeps in-frame clones, though not all of them. The repertoire holds fewer than 75,000 clones, with around 92% as singletons. CDR1 and CDR2 from the germline V gene are ENHRY and SYGVKD. This CDR3 has 16 residues. V dropped 0 bases and J dropped 7; count of bases not matched to a gene: 8. The sample was peripheral blood, taken in the first trimester of pregnancy. The receptor's source is a female donor with multiple sclerosis, enrolled in a pregnancy study. V and J are TRBV10-3 and TRBJ2-1; 8 bases agree with TRBD1. Here the CDR3 DNA reads TGTGCCATCAGTGAGTCAGGGACAGGAGGTTGGAATGAGCAGTTCTTC. Encoded protein: CAISESGTGGWNEQFF.